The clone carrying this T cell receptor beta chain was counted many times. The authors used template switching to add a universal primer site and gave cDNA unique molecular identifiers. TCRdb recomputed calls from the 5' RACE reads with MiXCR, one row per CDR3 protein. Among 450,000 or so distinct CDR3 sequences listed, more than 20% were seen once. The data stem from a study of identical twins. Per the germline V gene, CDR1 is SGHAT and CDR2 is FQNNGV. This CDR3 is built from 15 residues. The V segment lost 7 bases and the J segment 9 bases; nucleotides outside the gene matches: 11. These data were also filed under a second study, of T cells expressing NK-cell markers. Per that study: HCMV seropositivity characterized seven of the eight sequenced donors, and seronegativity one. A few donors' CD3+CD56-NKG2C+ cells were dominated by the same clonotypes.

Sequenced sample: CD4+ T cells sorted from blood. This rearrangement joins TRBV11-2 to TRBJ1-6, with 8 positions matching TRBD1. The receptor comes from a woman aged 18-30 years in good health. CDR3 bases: TGTGCCAGCACCCCCCGAGGGACAGGAGTTTCACCCCTCCACTTT. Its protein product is CASTPRGTGVSPLHF. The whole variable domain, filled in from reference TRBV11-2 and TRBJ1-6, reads EAGVAQSPRYKIIEKRQSVAFWCNPISGHATLYWYQQILGQGPKLLIQFQNNGVVDDSQLPKDRFSAERLKGVDSTLKIQPAKLEDSAVYLCASTPRGTGVSPLHFGNGTRLTVT.